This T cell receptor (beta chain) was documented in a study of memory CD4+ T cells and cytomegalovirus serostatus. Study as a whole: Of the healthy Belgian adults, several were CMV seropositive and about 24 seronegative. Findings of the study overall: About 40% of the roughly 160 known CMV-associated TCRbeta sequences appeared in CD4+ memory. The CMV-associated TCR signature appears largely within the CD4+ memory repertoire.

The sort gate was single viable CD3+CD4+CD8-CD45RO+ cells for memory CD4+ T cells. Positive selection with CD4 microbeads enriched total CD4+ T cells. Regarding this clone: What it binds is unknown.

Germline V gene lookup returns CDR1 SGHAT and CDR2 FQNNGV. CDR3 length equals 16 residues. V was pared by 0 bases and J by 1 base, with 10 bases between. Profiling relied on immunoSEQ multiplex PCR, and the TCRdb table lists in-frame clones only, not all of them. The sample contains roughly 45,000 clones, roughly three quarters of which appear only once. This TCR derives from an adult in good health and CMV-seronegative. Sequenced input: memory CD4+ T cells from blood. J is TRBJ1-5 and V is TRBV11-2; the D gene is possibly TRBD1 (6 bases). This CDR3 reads CASSLDDRNSNQPQHF. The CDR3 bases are TGTGCCAGCAGCTTAGACGACAGGAACAGCAATCAGCCCCAGCATTTT.